This passage covers 17 T cell receptor beta chains from one sample sequenced in a study of technical replicates of blood from a few donors. Profiling relied on immunoSEQ multiplex PCR, and the TCRdb table lists in-frame clones only, not all of them. The repertoire holds 80,000 to 95,000 clones, with 96% as singletons. Sequencing was performed on T cells isolated from PBMCs. All receptors come from a human donor in good health.

The chain is built from TRBV5-4 and TRBJ2-5; TRBD1 aligns across 7 bases. The germline V gene has CDR1 SGHNT and CDR2 YYREEE (reference sequence). The trim removed 5 bases at V and 2 bases at J, leaving 9 bases unmatched. The length of the CDR3 is 15 residues. CDR3 coding DNA: TGTGCCAGCAGAGCCACGGGACAGTCTCAAGAGACCCAGTACTTC. This codes for CASRATGQSQETQYF.

V and J are TRBV6-5 and TRBJ2-1; weak D call: TRBD2 (6 bases). V shed 8 bases and J shed 1 base, with 12 bases lying between them. Per germline, CDR1 MNHEY and CDR2 SVGAGI. This CDR3 is 14 amino acids long. The CDR3 protein is CASSWSGSYNEQFF. Written as DNA, the CDR3 is TGTGCCAGCTCTTGGAGCGGGTCCTACAATGAGCAGTTCTTC.

DNA for the CDR3: TGTGCCAGCGAAGGGGAAACTGAAGCTTTCTTT. It encodes CASEGETEAFF. The chain has TRBV11-2 and TRBJ1-1, with D possibly matching TRBD1 (5 bases). V lost 8 bases and J 5 bases, leaving 9 bases between the germline ends. Germline V gives CDR1 SGHAT, CDR2 FQNNGV. The CDR3 is 11 residues long.

The chain carries TRBV28 and TRBJ2-1, with 16 nucleotides matching TRBD2. The V segment lost 6 bases and the J segment 0 bases; nucleotides outside the gene matches: 8. Germline V gives CDR1 MDHEN, CDR2 SYDVKM. This CDR3 has 19 residues. The CDR3, as DNA: TGTGCCAGCAGCTCCTCGGGACTAGCGGGAGGGTACTCCTACAATGAGCAGTTCTTC. Amino acid sequence: CASSSSGLAGGYSYNEQFF.

The genes are TRBV28 and TRBJ2-7; the D gene is possibly TRBD1 (6 bases). V shed 2 bases and J shed 7 bases, with 15 bases lying between them. The CDR3 sequence is 14 residues long. Germline loops: CDR1 MDHEN, CDR2 SYDVKM. CDR3 sequence: CASSLLDEGVEQYF. The CDR3 bases are TGTGCCAGCAGTTTACTGGACGAGGGGGTTGAGCAGTACTTC.

The V gene is TRBV5-6, the J gene TRBJ1-5, with TRBD1 identical over 9 bases. J gave up 7 bases and V 4 bases, and 9 bases lay outside the gene matches. Germline V gives CDR1 SGHDT, CDR2 YYEEEE. The CDR3 spans 15 residues. The CDR3 is CASSPGTGSGQPQHF. CDR3 sequence (DNA): TGTGCCAGCAGCCCTGGGACAGGGTCTGGCCAGCCCCAGCATTTT.

The rearrangement links TRBV7-2 to TRBJ2-7; TRBD2 aligns across 10 bases. Germline CDR1 and CDR2: SGHTA and FQGNSA. Trimming at V came to 0 bases and at J to 4 bases, leaving 3 bases not matched to a gene. The CDR3 has 15 amino acids. The CDR3, as DNA: TGTGCCAGCAGCTTAGCTCTAGCGGGAGCTTACGAGCAGTACTTC. Translation gives CASSLALAGAYEQYF.

J is TRBJ1-2 and V is TRBV27; TRBD1 agrees at 10 bases. Looked up from germline, CDR1 is MNHEY and CDR2 is SMNVEV (reference sequence). CDR3 length: 14 residues. With 4 bases clipped from V and 7 bases from J, the junction kept 6 bases outside the gene matches. The CDR3 spells CASSWDRGGAGYTF. CDR3 DNA: TGTGCCAGCAGTTGGGACAGGGGCGGAGCTGGCTACACCTTC.

In this sample, this clone turned up once. The chain joins TRBV7-2 to TRBJ2-6; D is ambiguous. Trimming left V 5 bases short and J 0 bases short, with 11 bases between. CDR3 length equals 16 residues. Looked up from germline, CDR1 is SGHTA and CDR2 is FQGNSA. Here the CDR3 reads CASSLERYSGANVLTF. Here the CDR3 DNA reads TGTGCCAGCAGCCTCGAGAGATACTCTGGGGCCAACGTCCTGACTTTC.

The rearrangement links TRBV14 to TRBJ2-2; D is ambiguous. Germline V lookup: CDR1 SGHDN, CDR2 FVKESK. The CDR3 totals 15 residues. V was clipped by 4 bases and J by 4 bases, with 13 bases between them. DNA of the CDR3: TGTGCCAGCAGCCCCCGGCTAGTCTTCACCGGGGAGCTGTTTTTT. It specifies CASSPRLVFTGELFF. The variable domain in full, completed from reference TRBV14 and TRBJ2-2, reads EAGVTQFPSHSVIEKGQTVTLRCDPISGHDNLYWYRRVMGKEIKFLLHFVKESKQDESGMPNNRFLAERTGGTYSTLKVQPAELEDSGVYFCASSPRLVFTGELFFGEGSRLTVL.

The rearrangement joins TRBV5-1 to TRBJ1-2, with a weak D call TRBD1 (5 bases). CDR3 length: 15 amino acids. Trimming removed 4 bases from V and 3 bases from J, with 16 bases in between. The V gene's germline CDR1 is SGHRS and CDR2 YFSETQ. The CDR3 reads CASSQAGGSYYGYTF. The CDR3 coding sequence is TGCGCCAGCAGCCAGGCGGGGGGTTCCTACTATGGCTACACCTTC.

This rearrangement joins TRBV10-3 to TRBJ1-2; maybe TRBD1 (6 bases). V lost 5 bases, J lost 5 bases, and 15 bases lay in between. Germline loops: CDR1 ENHRY, CDR2 SYGVKD. The length of the CDR3 is 14 residues. CDR3 residues: CAISSKGDYYGYTF. CDR3 in DNA: TGTGCCATCAGTAGCAAGGGGGACTATTATGGCTACACCTTC.

The V call is TRBV11-2, the J call TRBJ2-1, with 11 bases lining up with TRBD2. Germline V gene sequence: CDR1 SGHAT, CDR2 FQNNGV. Unmatched junction bases numbered 12, after V lost 6 bases and J lost 5 bases. CDR3 length: 17 residues. CDR3 sequence (DNA): TGTGCCAGCAGTGAGCGGACGACTAGCGGGATAGACAATGAGCAGTTCTTC. Its translation is CASSERTTSGIDNEQFF.

The chain combines TRBV28 with TRBJ2-7; the D is unclear. Trimming cost V 5 bases and J 4 bases, with 3 bases left between them. Per germline, CDR1 MDHEN and CDR2 SYDVKM. The CDR3 extends over 10 amino acids. The CDR3 is CASSIYEQYF. The CDR3 nucleotides read TGTGCCAGCAGTATATACGAGCAGTACTTC.

The chain carries TRBV6-5 and TRBJ2-3, with 7 nucleotides matching TRBD1. CDR1 is MNHEY and CDR2 is SVGAGI in the germline V gene. Unmatched junction bases numbered 3, after V lost 0 bases and J lost 6 bases. The CDR3 loop spans 14 amino acids. The chain's CDR3 is CASSYSKGADTQYF. The CDR3 DNA follows: TGTGCCAGCAGTTACTCGAAGGGGGCCGATACGCAGTATTTT.

V is TRBV30 and J is TRBJ1-3, with a possible D match to TRBD1 (5 bases). Germline V gene sequence: CDR1 GTSNPN, CDR2 SVGIG (reference sequence). The CDR3 spans 13 residues. V was shortened by 2 bases and J by 4 bases, with 9 bases between the two germline ends. This CDR3 is CAWSIGEGNTIYF. The CDR3 DNA sequence: TGTGCCTGGAGTATAGGGGAAGGAAACACCATATATTTT.

The gene calls are TRBV2 and TRBJ1-1; no reliable D call. Germline V gene data show CDR1 as SNHLY and CDR2 as FYNNEI. The CDR3 is 14 amino acids. V shed 4 bases and J shed 2 bases, with 11 bases lying between them. The CDR3 DNA sequence: TGTGCCAGCAGTGCAAGAGAAAGCAACACTGAAGCTTTCTTT. This translates into CASSARESNTEAFF.